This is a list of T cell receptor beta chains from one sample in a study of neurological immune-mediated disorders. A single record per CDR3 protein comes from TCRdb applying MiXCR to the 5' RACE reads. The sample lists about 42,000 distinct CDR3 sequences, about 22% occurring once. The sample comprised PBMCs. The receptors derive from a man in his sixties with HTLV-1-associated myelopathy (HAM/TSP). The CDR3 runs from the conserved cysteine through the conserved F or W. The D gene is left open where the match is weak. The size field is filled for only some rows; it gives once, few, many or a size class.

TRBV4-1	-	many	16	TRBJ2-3	CASSRRQGSSTDTQYF	TGCGCCAGCAGCCGACGGCAGGGATCTAGCACAGATACGCAGTATTTT
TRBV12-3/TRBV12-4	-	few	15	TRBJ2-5	CASSPAPQGEETQYF	TGTGCCAGCAGTCCCGCTCCACAGGGAGAAGAGACCCAGTACTTC
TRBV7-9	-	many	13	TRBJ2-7	CASSRQGDSEQYF	TGTGCCAGCAGCCGGCAGGGAGACAGCGAGCAGTACTTC
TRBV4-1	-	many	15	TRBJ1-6	CASSQDDSIGSPLHF	TGCGCCAGCAGCCAAGATGACAGCATAGGTTCACCCCTCCACTTT
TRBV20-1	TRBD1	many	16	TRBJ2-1	CSAPDRSIDSYNEQFF	TGCAGTGCTCCGGACAGGTCAATCGACTCCTACAATGAGCAGTTCTTC
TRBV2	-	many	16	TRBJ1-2	CASSETPPGPNYGYTF	TGTGCCAGCAGTGAAACCCCGCCGGGGCCTAACTATGGCTACACCTTC
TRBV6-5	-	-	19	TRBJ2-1	CASSYSRQANRRSYNEQFF	TGTGCCAGCAGTTACTCGAGACAGGCAAACCGTAGGTCCTACAATGAGCAGTTCTTC
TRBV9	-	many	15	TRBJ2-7	CASSVADRPSYEQYF	TGTGCCAGCAGCGTAGCTGACAGACCCTCCTACGAGCAGTACTTC
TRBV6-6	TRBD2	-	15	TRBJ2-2	CASREPSGGTGELFF	TGTGCCAGCAGGGAACCTAGCGGGGGAACCGGGGAGCTGTTTTTT
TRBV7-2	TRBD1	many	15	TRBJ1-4	CASSTLGTGEEKLFF	TGTGCCAGCAGCACGCTGGGGACAGGGGAAGAAAAACTGTTTTTT
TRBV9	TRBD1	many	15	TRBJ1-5	CASSEGQGYDQPQHF	TGTGCCAGCAGCGAGGGACAGGGGTATGATCAGCCCCAGCATTTT
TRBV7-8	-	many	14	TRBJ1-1	CASSLYGKNTEAFF	TGTGCCAGCAGCTTATACGGAAAGAACACTGAAGCTTTCTTT
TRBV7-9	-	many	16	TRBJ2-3	CASSWSRSLNFDTQYF	TGTGCCAGCAGTTGGAGTCGATCCCTGAATTTTGATACGCAGTATTTT
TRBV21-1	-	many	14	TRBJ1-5	CASSKGQGSQPQHF	TGTGCCAGCAGCAAAGGACAGGGAAGTCAGCCCCAGCATTTT
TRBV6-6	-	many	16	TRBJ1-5	CASSRRAGGANQPQHF	TGTGCCAGCAGTCGCCGGGCCGGGGGCGCCAATCAGCCCCAGCATTTT
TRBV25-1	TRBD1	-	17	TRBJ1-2	CASSGPGQGSANYGYTF	TGTGCCAGCAGTGGGCCGGGACAGGGGTCAGCTAACTATGGCTACACCTTC
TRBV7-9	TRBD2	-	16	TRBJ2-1	CASSLPTSGTYNEQFF	TGTGCCAGCAGCCTCCCCACTAGCGGGACTTACAATGAGCAGTTCTTC
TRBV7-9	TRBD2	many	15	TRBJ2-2	CASSTRLALTGELFF	TGTGCCAGCAGCACCCGACTAGCCCTCACCGGGGAGCTGTTTTTT
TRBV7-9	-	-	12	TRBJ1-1	CASSSDRLEAFF	TGTGCCAGCAGCTCGGACAGACTTGAAGCTTTCTTT
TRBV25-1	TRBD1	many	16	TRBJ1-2	CASSEPGTGANYGYTF	TGTGCCAGCAGTGAACCAGGGACAGGGGCTAACTATGGCTACACCTTC
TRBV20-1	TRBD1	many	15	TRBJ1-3	CSARGQADSGNTIYF	TGCAGTGCTAGGGGACAGGCAGACTCTGGAAACACCATATATTTT
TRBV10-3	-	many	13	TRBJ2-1	CAISTAQGNEQFF	TGTGCCATCAGTACCGCCCAGGGAAATGAGCAGTTCTTC
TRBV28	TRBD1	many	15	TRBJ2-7	CASSFDRASSYEQYF	TGTGCCAGCAGCTTCGACAGGGCTTCCTCCTACGAGCAGTACTTC
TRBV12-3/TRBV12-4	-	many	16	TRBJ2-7	CASSEYRQGGSYEQYF	TGTGCCAGCAGTGAGTACCGACAGGGAGGGTCGTACGAGCAGTACTTC
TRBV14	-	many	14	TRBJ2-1	CASSQAQRVNEQFF	TGTGCCAGCAGCCAAGCGCAACGGGTCAATGAGCAGTTCTTC
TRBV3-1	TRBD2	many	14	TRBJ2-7	CASSPGLAGVEQYF	TGTGCCAGCAGCCCGGGACTAGCGGGAGTCGAGCAGTACTTC
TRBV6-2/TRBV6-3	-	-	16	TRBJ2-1	CASSYGSLSSYNEQFF	TGTGCCAGCAGTTATGGCTCCTTGAGCTCCTACAATGAGCAGTTCTTC
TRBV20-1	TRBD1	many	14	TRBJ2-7	CSAELPGQVYEQYF	TGCAGTGCTGAATTACCGGGACAGGTTTACGAGCAGTACTTC
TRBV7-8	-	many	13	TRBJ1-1	CASSFQANTEAFF	TGTGCCAGCAGCTTTCAGGCGAACACTGAAGCTTTCTTT
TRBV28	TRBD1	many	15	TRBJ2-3	CASSIWTGGTDTQYF	TGTGCCAGCAGTATATGGACAGGGGGGACAGATACGCAGTATTTT
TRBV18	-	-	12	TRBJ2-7	CASSPLGGEQYF	TGTGCCAGCTCACCACTGGGAGGCGAGCAGTACTTC
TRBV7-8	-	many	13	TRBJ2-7	CASSLAAGYEQYF	TGTGCCAGCAGCTTAGCGGCGGGCTACGAGCAGTACTTC